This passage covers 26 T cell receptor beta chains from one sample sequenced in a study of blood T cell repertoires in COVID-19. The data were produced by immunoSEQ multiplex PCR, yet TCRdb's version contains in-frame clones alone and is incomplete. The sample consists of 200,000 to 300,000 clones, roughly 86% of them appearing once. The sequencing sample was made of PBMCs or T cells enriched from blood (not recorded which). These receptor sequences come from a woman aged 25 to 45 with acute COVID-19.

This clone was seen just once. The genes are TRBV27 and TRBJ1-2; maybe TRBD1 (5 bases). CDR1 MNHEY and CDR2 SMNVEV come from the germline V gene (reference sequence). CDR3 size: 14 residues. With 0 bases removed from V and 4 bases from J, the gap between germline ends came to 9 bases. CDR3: CASSLSGRSYGYTF. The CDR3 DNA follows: TGTGCCAGCAGTTTATCGGGGCGGAGCTATGGCTACACCTTC.

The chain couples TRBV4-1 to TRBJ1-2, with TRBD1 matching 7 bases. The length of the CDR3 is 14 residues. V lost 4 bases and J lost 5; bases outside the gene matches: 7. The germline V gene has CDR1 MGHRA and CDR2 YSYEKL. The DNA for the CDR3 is TGCGCCAGCAGCCCACAGGGGCGAGAATATGGCTACACCTTC. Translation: CASSPQGREYGYTF.

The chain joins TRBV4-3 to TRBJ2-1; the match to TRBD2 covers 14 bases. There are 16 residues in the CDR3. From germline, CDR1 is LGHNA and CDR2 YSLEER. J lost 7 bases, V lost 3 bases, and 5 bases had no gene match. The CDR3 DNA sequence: TGCGCCAGCAGCCAGCCGGGACTAGCGGGGGTGAATGAGCAGTTCTTC. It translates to CASSQPGLAGVNEQFF.

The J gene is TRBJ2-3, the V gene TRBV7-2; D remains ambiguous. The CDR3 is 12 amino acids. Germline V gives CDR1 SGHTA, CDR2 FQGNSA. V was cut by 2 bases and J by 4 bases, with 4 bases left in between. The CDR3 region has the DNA TGTGCCAGCAGCTTACCGGCAGATACGCAGTATTTT. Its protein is CASSLPADTQYF. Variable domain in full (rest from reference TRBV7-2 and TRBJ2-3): GAGVSQSPSNKVTEKGKDVELRCDPISGHTALYWYRQSLGQGLEFLIYFQGNSAPDKSGLPSDRFSAERTGGSVSTLTIQRTQQEDSAVYLCASSLPADTQYFGPGTRLTVL.

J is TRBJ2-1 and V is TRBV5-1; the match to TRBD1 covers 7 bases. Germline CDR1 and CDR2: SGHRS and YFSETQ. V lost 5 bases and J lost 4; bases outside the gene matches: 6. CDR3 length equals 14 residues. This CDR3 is CASRPQGSYNEQFF. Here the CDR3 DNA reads TGCGCCAGCAGACCACAGGGGTCTTACAATGAGCAGTTCTTC.

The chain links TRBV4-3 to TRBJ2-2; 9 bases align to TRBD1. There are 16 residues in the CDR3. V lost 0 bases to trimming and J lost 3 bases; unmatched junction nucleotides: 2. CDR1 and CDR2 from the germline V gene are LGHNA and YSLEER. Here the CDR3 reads CASSQETGGHTGELFF. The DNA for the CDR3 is TGCGCCAGCAGCCAAGAAACAGGGGGCCACACCGGGGAGCTGTTTTTT.

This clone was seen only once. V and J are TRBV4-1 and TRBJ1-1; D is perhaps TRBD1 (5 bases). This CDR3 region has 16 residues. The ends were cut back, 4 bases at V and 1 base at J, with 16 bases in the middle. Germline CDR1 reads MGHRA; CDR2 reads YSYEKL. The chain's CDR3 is CASSPIFDRGNTEAFF. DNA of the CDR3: TGCGCCAGCAGCCCCATTTTCGACAGAGGGAACACTGAAGCTTTCTTT.

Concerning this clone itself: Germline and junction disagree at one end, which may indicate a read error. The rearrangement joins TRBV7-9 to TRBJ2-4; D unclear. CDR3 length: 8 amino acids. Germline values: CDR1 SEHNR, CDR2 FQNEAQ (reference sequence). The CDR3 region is CASSFTDF. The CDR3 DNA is TGTGCCAGCAGCTTTACGGACTTC. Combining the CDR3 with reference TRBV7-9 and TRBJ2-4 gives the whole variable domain DTGVSQNPRHKITKRGQNVTFRCDPISEHNRLYWYRQTLGQGPEFLTYFQNEAQLEKSRLLSDRFSAERPKGSFSTLEIQRTEQGDSAMYLCASSFTDFGAGTRLSVL.

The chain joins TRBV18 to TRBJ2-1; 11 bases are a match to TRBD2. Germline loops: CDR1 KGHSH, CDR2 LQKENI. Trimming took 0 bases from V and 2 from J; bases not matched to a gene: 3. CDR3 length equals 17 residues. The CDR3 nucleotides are TGTGCCAGCTCACCACCGTCACTAGCGGGGGCCTACAATGAGCAGTTCTTC. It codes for CASSPPSLAGAYNEQFF. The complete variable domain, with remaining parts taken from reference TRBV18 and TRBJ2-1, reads NAGVMQNPRHLVRRRGQEARLRCSPMKGHSHVYWYRQLPEEGLKFMVYLQKENIIDESGMPKERFSAEFPKEGPSILRIQQVVRGDSAAYFCASSPPSLAGAYNEQFFGPGTRLTVL.

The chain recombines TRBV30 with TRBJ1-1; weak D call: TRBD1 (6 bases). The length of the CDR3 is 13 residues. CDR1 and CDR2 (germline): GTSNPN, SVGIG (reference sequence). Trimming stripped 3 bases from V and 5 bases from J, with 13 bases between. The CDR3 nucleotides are TGTGCCTGGAGCCTTACAGGGCGGACTGAAGCTTTCTTT. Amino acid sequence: CAWSLTGRTEAFF. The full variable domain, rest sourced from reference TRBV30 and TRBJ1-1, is SQTIHQWPATLVQPVGSPLSLECTVEGTSNPNLYWYRQAAGRGLQLLFYSVGIGQISSEVPQNLSASRPQDRQFILSSKKLLLSDSGFYLCAWSLTGRTEAFFGQGTRLTVV.

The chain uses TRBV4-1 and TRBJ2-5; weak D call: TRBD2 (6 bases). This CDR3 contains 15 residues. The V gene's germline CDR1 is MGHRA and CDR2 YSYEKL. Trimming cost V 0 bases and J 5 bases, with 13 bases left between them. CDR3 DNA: TGCGCCAGCAGCCAAGACCCACCAGGAGGGGAGACCCAGTACTTC. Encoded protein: CASSQDPPGGETQYF.

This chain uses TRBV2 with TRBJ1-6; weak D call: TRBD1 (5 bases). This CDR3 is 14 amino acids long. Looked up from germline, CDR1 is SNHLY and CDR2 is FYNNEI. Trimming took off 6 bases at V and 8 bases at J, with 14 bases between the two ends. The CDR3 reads CASRAGGEYSPLHF. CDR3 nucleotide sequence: TGTGCCAGCAGGGCGGGAGGGGAATATTCACCCCTCCACTTT.

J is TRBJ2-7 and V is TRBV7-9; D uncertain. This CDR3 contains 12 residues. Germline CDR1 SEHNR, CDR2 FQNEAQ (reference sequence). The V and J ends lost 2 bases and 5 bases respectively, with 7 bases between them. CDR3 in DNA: TGTGCCAGCAGCTTACACCGGGACGAGCAGTACTTC. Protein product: CASSLHRDEQYF. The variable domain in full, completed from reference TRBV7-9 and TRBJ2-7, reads DTGVSQNPRHKITKRGQNVTFRCDPISEHNRLYWYRQTLGQGPEFLTYFQNEAQLEKSRLLSDRFSAERPKGSFSTLEIQRTEQGDSAMYLCASSLHRDEQYFGPGTRLTVT.

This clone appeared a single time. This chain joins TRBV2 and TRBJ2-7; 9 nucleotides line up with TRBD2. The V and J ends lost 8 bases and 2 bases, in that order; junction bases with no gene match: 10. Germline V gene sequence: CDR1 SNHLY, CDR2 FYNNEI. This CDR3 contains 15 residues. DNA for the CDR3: TGTGCCAGCGGAACTAGCGGGCAAAGCGCCTACGAGCAGTACTTC. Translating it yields CASGTSGQSAYEQYF.

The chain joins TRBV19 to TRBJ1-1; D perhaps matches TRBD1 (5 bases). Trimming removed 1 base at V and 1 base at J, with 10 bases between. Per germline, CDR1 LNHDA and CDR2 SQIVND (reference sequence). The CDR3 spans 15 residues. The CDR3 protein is CASSIAGQRNTEAFF. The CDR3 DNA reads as TGTGCCAGTAGTATAGCAGGGCAGAGGAACACTGAAGCTTTCTTT.

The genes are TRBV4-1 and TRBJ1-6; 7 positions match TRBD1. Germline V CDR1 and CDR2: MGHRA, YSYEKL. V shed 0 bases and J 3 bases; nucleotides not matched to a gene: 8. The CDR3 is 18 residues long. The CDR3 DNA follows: TGCGCCAGCAGCCAAGACGACAGGGTTAATGTCTATAATTCACCCCTCCACTTT. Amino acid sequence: CASSQDDRVNVYNSPLHF.

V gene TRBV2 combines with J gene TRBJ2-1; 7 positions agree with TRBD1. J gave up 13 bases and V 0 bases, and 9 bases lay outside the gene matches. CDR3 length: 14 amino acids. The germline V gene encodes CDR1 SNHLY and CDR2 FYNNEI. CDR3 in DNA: TGTGCCAGCAGTGAAGCGCGTAGGGGGCCCAGACAGTTCTTC. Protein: CASSEARRGPRQFF.

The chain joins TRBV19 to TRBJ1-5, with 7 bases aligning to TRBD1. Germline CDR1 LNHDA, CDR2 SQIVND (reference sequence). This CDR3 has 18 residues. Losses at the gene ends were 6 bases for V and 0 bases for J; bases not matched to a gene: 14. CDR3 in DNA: TGTGCCAGTAGCCTATACTCCGGGACAGCGTATAGCAATCAGCCCCAGCATTTT. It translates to CASSLYSGTAYSNQPQHF.

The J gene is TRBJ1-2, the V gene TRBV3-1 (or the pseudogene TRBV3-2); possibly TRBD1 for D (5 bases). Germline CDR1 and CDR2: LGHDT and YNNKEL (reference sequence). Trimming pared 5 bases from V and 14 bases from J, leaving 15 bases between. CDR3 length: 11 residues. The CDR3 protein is CASSSQSGETF. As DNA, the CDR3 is TGTGCCAGCAGCTCCCAGTCGGGGGAAACCTTC.

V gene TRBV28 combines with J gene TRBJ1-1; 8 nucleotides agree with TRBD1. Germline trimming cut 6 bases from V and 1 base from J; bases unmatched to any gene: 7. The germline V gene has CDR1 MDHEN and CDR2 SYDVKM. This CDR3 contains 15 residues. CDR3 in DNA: TGTGCCAGCAGCCGTATCGGACAGGGGAACACTGAAGCTTTCTTT. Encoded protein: CASSRIGQGNTEAFF.

The CDR3 DNA sequence: TGTGCCAGCAGCTCACTACCCTACGAGCAGTACTTC. Protein product: CASSSLPYEQYF. The V gene is TRBV7-9, the J gene TRBJ2-7; no clear D gene. CDR1 is SEHNR, CDR2 FQNEAQ, per germline (reference sequence). The CDR3 is 12 residues long. Trimming left V 4 bases short and J 2 bases short, with 6 bases between. The whole variable domain, filled in from reference TRBV7-9 and TRBJ2-7, reads DTGVSQNPRHKITKRGQNVTFRCDPISEHNRLYWYRQTLGQGPEFLTYFQNEAQLEKSRLLSDRFSAERPKGSFSTLEIQRTEQGDSAMYLCASSSLPYEQYFGPGTRLTVT.

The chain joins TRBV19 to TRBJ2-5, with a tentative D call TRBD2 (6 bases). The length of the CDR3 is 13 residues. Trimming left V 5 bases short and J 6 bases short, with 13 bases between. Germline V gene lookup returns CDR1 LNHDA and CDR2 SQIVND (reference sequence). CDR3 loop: CASSSGDVKTQYF. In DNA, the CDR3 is TGTGCCAGTAGTTCGGGGGACGTAAAGACCCAGTACTTC.

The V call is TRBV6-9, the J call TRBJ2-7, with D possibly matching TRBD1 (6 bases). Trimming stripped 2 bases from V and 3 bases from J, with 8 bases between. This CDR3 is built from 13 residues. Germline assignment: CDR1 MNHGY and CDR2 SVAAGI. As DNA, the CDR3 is TGTGCCAGCAGTTATGGGACACACTACGAGCAGTACTTC. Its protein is CASSYGTHYEQYF.

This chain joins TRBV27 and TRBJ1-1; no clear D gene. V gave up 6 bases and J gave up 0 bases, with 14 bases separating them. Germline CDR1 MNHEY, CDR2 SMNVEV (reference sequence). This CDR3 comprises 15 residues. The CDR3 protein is CASRSPRGVNTEAFF. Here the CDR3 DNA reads TGTGCCAGCAGGTCCCCTCGCGGGGTGAACACTGAAGCTTTCTTT.

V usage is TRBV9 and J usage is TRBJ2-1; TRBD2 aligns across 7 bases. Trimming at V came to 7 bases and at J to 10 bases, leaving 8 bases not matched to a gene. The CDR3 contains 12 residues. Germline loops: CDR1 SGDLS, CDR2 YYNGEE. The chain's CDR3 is CASALVGGEQFF. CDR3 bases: TGTGCCAGCGCGCTCGTCGGGGGGGAGCAGTTCTTC.

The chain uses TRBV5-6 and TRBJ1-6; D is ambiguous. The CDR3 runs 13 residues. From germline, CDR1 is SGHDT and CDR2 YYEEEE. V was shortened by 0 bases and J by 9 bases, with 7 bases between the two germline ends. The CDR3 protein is CASSLALVSPLHF. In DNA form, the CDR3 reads TGTGCCAGCAGCTTGGCATTAGTTTCACCCCTCCACTTT.